This TCR beta chain derives from a study of T cell repertoires in cytomegalovirus infection. At the level of the study: Carrying CMV and the relevant HLA type showed in public TCR beta signatures. Whole-study results and caveats: Using cumulative public TCR beta family frequency, the authors identified those who carried CMV together with the relevant HLA.

The table lists this clonotype with a few counts. What it recognizes is unknown. Via MiXCR, TCRdb re-called the reads, giving one row per CDR3 protein. This sample has 680,000 or so distinct CDR3 sequences, with 30% to 40% found just once. The material sequenced was cultured PBMCs, taken from culture after CMV antigen stimulation. The TCR sequence derives from a human donor in good health (CMV status not recorded). Some clones in this sample may be carry-over from other donors' samples.

The CDR3 DNA reads TGCAGCGTTGACTTCTATCGCTCGGACAGGGTCGTTGATAAGACCCAGTACTTC. Amino acid sequence: CSVDFYRSDRVVDKTQYF. The chain couples TRBV29-1 to TRBJ2-5; TRBD1 aligns across 8 bases. V gave up 3 bases and J gave up 6 bases; unmatched junction bases: 21. This CDR3 is 18 amino acids long. CDR1 and CDR2 (germline): SQVTM, ANQGSEA.